This T cell receptor beta chain stems from a study of T-cell memory formation after mild COVID-19. This clonotype was found a few times. Using constant-segment primers, 5'RACE produced TCR alpha and TCR beta cDNA libraries carrying sample barcodes and UMIs. Using its own MiXCR run on the 5' RACE reads, TCRdb lists one record per CDR3 protein. The data show about 270,000 distinct CDR3 sequences, around 15% seen once. CDR1 and CDR2 (germline): SEHNR, FQNEAQ (reference sequence). Trimming took off 7 bases at V and 8 bases at J, with 23 bases between the two ends. The CDR3 has 16 amino acids. The chain links TRBV7-9 to TRBJ1-4; D is uncertain. The TCR comes from a young man who had mild COVID-19 (a few samples of this study predate the infection). Cell type and time point are not known. Sample: PBMCs or a T cell subset sorted from them (not recorded which). In DNA form, the CDR3 reads TGTGCCAGCATGCCGTACCCCAACGGACCTCTCGAAAAACTGTTTTTT. Encoded protein: CASMPYPNGPLEKLFF.